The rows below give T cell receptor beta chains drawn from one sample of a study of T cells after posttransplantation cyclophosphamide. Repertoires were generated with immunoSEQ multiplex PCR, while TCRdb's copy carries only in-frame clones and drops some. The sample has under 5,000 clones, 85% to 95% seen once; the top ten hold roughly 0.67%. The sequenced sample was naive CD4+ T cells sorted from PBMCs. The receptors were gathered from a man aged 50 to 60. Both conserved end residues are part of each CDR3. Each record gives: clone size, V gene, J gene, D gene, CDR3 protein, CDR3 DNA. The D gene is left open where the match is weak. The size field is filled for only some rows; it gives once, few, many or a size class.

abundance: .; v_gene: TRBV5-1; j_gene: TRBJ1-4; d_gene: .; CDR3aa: CACPSREKLFF; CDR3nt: TGCGCCTGCCCTTCGAGGGAAAAACTGTTTTTT
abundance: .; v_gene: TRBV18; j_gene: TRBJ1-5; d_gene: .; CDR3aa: CASSPGGNQPQHF; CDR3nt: TGTGCCAGCTCACCAGGGGGGAATCAGCCCCAGCATTTT
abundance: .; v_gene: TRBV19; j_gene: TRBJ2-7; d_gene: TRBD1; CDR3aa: CASSVKQGAYEQYF; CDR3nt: TGTGCCAGTAGTGTAAAACAGGGGGCATACGAGCAGTACTTC
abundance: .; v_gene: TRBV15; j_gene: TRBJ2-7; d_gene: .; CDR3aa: CATSRTTDPSYEQYF; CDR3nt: TGTGCCACCAGCCGGACGACAGACCCTTCCTACGAGCAGTACTTC
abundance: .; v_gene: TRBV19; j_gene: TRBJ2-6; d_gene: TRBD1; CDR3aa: CASSPGQVRRGANVLTF; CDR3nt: TGTGCCAGTAGCCCGGGACAGGTCCGTCGAGGGGCCAACGTCCTGACTTTC
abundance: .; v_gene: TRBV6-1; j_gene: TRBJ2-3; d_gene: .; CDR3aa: CASSDRGSTDTQYF; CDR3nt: TGTGCCAGCAGTGATAGGGGATCAACAGATACGCAGTATTTT
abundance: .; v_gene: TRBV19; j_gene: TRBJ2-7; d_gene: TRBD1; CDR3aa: CASRDRDEQYF; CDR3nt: TGTGCCAGTCGGGACAGGGACGAGCAGTACTTC
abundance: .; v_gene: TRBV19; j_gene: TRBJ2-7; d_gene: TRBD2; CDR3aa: CASSMTGGPEYF; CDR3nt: TGTGCCAGTAGTATGACGGGAGGACCGGAGTACTTC
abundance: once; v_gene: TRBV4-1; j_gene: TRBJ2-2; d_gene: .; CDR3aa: CASSHISPRTGELFF; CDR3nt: TGCGCCAGCAGCCATATTAGCCCAAGGACCGGGGAGCTGTTTTTT
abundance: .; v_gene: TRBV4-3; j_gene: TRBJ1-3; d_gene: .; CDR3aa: CASSQVGGTGNTIYF; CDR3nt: TGCGCCAGCAGCCAAGTGGGGGGAACTGGAAACACCATATATTTT
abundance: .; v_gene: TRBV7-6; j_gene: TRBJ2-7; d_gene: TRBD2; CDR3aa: CASSFTSGPYEQYF; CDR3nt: TGTGCCAGCAGCTTTACTAGCGGCCCCTACGAGCAGTACTTC
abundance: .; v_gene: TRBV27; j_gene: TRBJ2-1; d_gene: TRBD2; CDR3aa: CASSFTSGAYNEQFF; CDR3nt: TGTGCCAGCAGTTTTACTAGCGGGGCGTACAATGAGCAGTTCTTC
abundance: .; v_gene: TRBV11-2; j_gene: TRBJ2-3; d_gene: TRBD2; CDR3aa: CASSLGAGGPWDTQYF; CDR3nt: TGTGCCAGCAGCTTAGGGGCGGGAGGGCCTTGGGATACGCAGTATTTT
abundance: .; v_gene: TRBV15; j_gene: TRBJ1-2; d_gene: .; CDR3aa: CATSMRTGCGKTYGYTF; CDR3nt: TGTGCCACCAGCATGCGCACAGGGTGTGGAAAGACCTATGGCTACACCTTC
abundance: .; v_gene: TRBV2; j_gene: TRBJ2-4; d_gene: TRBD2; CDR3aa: CASSGVAGDIQYF; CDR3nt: TGTGCCAGCAGTGGGGTAGCGGGGGACATTCAGTACTTC
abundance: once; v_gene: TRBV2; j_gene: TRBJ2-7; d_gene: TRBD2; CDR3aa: CASSGGLAGLAYEQYF; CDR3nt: TGTGCCAGCAGTGGGGGACTAGCGGGACTTGCGTACGAGCAGTACTTC
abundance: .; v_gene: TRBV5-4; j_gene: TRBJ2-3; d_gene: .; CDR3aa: CASSSPGLSTDTQYF; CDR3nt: TGTGCCAGCAGTTCACCGGGACTGAGCACAGATACGCAGTATTTT
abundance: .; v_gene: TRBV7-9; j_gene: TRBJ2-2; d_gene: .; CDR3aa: CASSFSVGELFF; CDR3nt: TGTGCCAGCAGCTTCTCTGTAGGGGAGCTGTTTTTT
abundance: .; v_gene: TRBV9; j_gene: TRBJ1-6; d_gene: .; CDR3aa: CASSVAGGTNSPLHF; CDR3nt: TGTGCCAGCAGCGTAGCCGGGGGGACGAATTCACCCCTCCACTTT
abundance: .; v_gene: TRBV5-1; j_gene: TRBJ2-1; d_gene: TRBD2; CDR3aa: CASSLEGLAGSLDEQFF; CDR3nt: TGCGCCAGCAGCTTGGAAGGCCTAGCGGGGTCATTGGATGAGCAGTTCTTC
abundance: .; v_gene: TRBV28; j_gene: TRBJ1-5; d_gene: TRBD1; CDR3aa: CASSLQGDLQPQHF; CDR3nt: TGTGCCAGCAGCCTACAGGGGGACCTTCAGCCCCAGCATTTT
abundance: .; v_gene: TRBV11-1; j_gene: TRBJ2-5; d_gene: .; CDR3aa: CATQGGAETQYF; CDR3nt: TGTGCCACACAGGGTGGGGCGGAGACCCAGTACTTC
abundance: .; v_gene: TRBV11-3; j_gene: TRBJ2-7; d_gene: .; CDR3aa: CASSPGVYEQYF; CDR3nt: TGTGCCAGCAGCCCCGGGGTCTACGAGCAGTACTTC
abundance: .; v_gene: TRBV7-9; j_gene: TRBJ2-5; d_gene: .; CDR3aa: CASSLVIQETQYF; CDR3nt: TGTGCCAGCAGCTTAGTTATACAAGAGACCCAGTACTTC
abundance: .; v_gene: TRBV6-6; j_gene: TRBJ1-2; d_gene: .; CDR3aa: CASKPGLTSLYGYTF; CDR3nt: TGTGCCAGCAAACCGGGACTGACATCACTATATGGCTACACCTTC
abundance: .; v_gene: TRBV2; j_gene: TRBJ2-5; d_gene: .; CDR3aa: CASSGWGEETQYF; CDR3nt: TGTGCCAGCAGTGGATGGGGAGAAGAGACCCAGTACTTC
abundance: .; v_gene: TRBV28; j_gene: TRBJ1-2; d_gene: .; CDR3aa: CASSLGGRAAGTF; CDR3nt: TGTGCCAGCAGTTTAGGGGGAAGGGCAGCGGGGACCTTC
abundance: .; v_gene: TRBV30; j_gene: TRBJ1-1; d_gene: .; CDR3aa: CAWSKRGGRVTEAFF; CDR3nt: TGTGCCTGGAGTAAGAGGGGAGGGCGGGTAACTGAAGCTTTCTTT
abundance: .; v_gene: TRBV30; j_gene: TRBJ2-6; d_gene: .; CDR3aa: CAWSVAGTGANVLTF; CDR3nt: TGTGCCTGGAGTGTCGCAGGAACCGGGGCCAACGTCCTGACTTTC
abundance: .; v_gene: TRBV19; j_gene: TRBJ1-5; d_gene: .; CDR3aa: CASRIQGNQPQHF; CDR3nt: TGTGCCAGTAGGATTCAGGGGAATCAGCCCCAGCATTTT
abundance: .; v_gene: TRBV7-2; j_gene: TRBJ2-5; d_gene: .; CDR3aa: CASSPRGASETQYF; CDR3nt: TGTGCCAGCAGCCCTCGGGGGGCCAGTGAGACCCAGTACTTC
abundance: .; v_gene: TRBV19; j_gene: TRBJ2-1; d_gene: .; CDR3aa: CASSRRETYNEQFF; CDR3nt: TGTGCCAGTAGTCGACGGGAGACCTACAATGAGCAGTTCTTC
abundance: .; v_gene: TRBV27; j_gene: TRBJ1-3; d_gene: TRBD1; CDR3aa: CASSLQGTGNTIYF; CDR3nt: TGTGCCAGCAGTCTACAGGGGACTGGAAACACCATATATTTT